This T cell receptor beta chain came from a study of cytomegalovirus exposure and HLA in healthy donors. V shed 3 bases and J 9 bases; nucleotides not matched to a gene: 12. The CDR3 extends over 15 amino acids. Germline CDR1 and CDR2: LGHNA and YSLEER. PCR was performed using 60 Vbeta and 13 Jbeta primers. Method: immunoSEQ multiplex PCR; TCRdb's copy keeps in-frame clones and lacks some. The table records around 100,000 clones, roughly four fifths of them present only once. The chain uses TRBV4-3 and TRBJ2-7; 9 nucleotides align to TRBD1. The sequencing input was PBMCs. The receptor was isolated from a male donor in good health and CMV-seropositive. CDR3 nucleotide sequence: TGCGCCAGCAGCCAGGCCCCGGGACAGGGAGGGGTGCAGTACTTC. It yields the protein CASSQAPGQGGVQYF.